Shown below are 10 T cell receptor beta chains from a single sample sequenced in a study of cytomegalovirus exposure and HLA in healthy donors. The PCR had 60 Vbeta and 13 Jbeta primers. Libraries were prepared by immunoSEQ multiplex PCR; TCRdb keeps only in-frame clonotypes and omits some of them. The repertoire includes about 130,000 clones, 75% to 85% of them detected once, and more than 1.5% sits in the top ten. The sample comprised PBMCs. The receptor source for this set is a man younger than 35 in good health and CMV-seronegative.

The chain combines TRBV7-9 with TRBJ1-1; D remains ambiguous. Trimming shortened V by 3 bases and J by 1 base, and 12 bases separated the two germline ends. The CDR3 totals 15 residues. Germline values: CDR1 SEHNR, CDR2 FQNEAQ (reference sequence). In nucleotides, the CDR3 is TGTGCCAGCAGCTTTTTCGGGAACAAGAACACTGAAGCTTTCTTT. Its protein is CASSFFGNKNTEAFF. The full variable domain, in which reference TRBV7-9 and TRBJ1-1 provide the parts outside the CDR3, is DTGVSQNPRHKITKRGQNVTFRCDPISEHNRLYWYRQTLGQGPEFLTYFQNEAQLEKSRLLSDRFSAERPKGSFSTLEIQRTEQGDSAMYLCASSFFGNKNTEAFFGQGTRLTVV.

V and J are TRBV6-5 and TRBJ2-1; D perhaps matches TRBD2 (6 bases). This CDR3 has 15 residues. Germline loops: CDR1 MNHEY, CDR2 SVGAGI. Deletions cut 5 bases from V and 0 bases from J, with 11 bases between. This CDR3 is CASSTGTFSYNEQFF. The DNA for the CDR3 is TGTGCCAGCAGTACCGGGACTTTCTCCTACAATGAGCAGTTCTTC.

The V and J genes are TRBV10-3 and TRBJ2-5; 7 bases match TRBD2. CDR1 ENHRY and CDR2 SYGVKD come from the germline V gene. CDR3 length equals 14 residues. V gave up 6 bases and J gave up 5 bases; unmatched junction bases: 9. The CDR3 bases are TGTGCCATCAGGGGACTCGGGGAGGGGGAGACCCAGTACTTC. Its translation is CAIRGLGEGETQYF.

For the CDR3, the DNA is TGCGCCAGCAGCCCGGTTCTTTACGAGCAGTACTTC. It codes for CASSPVLYEQYF. The chain uses TRBV4-3 and TRBJ2-7; D uncertain. This CDR3 is 12 amino acids long. The V end was cut by 4 bases, the J end by 4 bases, with 8 bases between. The germline V gene has CDR1 LGHNA and CDR2 YSLEER.

The chain links TRBV2 to TRBJ1-5, with D possibly matching TRBD1 (5 bases). Per the germline V gene, CDR1 is SNHLY and CDR2 is FYNNEI. This CDR3 contains 15 residues. V shed 4 bases and J shed 0 bases, with 10 bases lying between them. The CDR3 bases are TGTGCCAGCAGTGGACAGACTTATAGCAATCAGCCCCAGCATTTT. Its protein product is CASSGQTYSNQPQHF. Supplemented by reference TRBV2 and TRBJ1-5, the full variable domain reads EPEVTQTPSHQVTQMGQEVILRCVPISNHLYFYWYRQILGQKVEFLVSFYNNEISEKSEIFDDQFSVERPDGSNFTLKIRSTKLEDSAMYFCASSGQTYSNQPQHFGDGTRLSIL.

The chain couples TRBV28 to TRBJ1-2, with a tentative D call TRBD1 (5 bases). The CDR3 runs to 14 residues. Trimming stripped 6 bases from V and 5 bases from J, with 16 bases between. Germline V CDR1 and CDR2: MDHEN, SYDVKM. The DNA of the CDR3 is TGTGCCAGCAGCCCACCCCGCAGGGCTTATGGCTACACCTTC. Its translation: CASSPPRRAYGYTF.

The chain links TRBV4-1 to TRBJ2-1; 12 bases fit TRBD2. The CDR3 contains 17 residues. With 0 bases clipped from V and 5 bases from J, the junction kept 5 bases outside the gene matches. Germline V gives CDR1 MGHRA, CDR2 YSYEKL. CDR3 protein: CASSQDSTSGSNNEQFF. The CDR3 DNA reads as TGCGCCAGCAGCCAAGATTCGACTAGCGGGAGTAACAATGAGCAGTTCTTC.

This clone was seen a few times. The chain employs TRBV9 and TRBJ1-1, with a weak D call TRBD1 (5 bases). The V gene lost 6 bases and the J gene lost 7 bases, with 16 bases spanning the gap. From germline, CDR1 is SGDLS and CDR2 YYNGEE. This CDR3 is 13 amino acids long. As DNA, the CDR3 is TGTGCCAGCAATGGCCCAGGGAGGGGTGAAGCTTTCTTT. This encodes CASNGPGRGEAFF.

The chain combines TRBV2 with TRBJ2-5; TRBD2 is a possible D gene (6 bases). From germline, CDR1 is SNHLY and CDR2 FYNNEI. Trimming took off 7 bases at V and 5 bases at J, with 23 bases between the two ends. This CDR3 spans 16 amino acids. The CDR3 DNA follows: TGTGCCAGCATCGGACGGAGGGGATTAATTCCGGAGACCCAGTACTTC. Translating it yields CASIGRRGLIPETQYF.

In this sample, this clone turned up a few times. The chain recombines TRBV29-1 with TRBJ2-4; 11 bases are a match to TRBD1. CDR1 and CDR2 (germline): SQVTM, ANQGSEA. CDR3 length: 14 residues. V shed 6 bases, J shed 9 bases, and the junction held 10 bases outside the gene matches. CDR3: CSVGTGTGGTIQYF. The CDR3, as DNA: TGCAGCGTGGGCACCGGGACAGGGGGGACCATTCAGTACTTC.